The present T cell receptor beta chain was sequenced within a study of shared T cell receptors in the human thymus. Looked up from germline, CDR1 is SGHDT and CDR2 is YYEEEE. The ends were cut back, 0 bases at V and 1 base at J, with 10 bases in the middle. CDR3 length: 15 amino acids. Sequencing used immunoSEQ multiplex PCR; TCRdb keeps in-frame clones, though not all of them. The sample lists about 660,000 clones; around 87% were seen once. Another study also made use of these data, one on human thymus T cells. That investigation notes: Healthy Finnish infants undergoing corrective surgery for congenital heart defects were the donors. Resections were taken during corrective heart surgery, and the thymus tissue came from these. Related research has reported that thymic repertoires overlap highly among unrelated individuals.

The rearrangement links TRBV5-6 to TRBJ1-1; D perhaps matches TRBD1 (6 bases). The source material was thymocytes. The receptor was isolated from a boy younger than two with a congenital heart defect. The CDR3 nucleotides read TGTGCCAGCAGCTTGGAACAGGGAAGGAACACTGAAGCTTTCTTT. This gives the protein CASSLEQGRNTEAFF.